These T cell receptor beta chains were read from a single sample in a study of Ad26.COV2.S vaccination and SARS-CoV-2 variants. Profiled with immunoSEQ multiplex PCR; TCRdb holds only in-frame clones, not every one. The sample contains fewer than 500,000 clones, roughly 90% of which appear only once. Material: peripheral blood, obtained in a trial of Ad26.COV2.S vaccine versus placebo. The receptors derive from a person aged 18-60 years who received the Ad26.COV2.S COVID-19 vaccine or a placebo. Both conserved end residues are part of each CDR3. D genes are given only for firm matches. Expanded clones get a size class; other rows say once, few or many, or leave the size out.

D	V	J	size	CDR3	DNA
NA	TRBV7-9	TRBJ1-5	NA	CASSLSASNQPQHF	TGTGCCAGCAGCTTATCTGCTAGCAATCAGCCCCAGCATTTT
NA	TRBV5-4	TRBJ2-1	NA	CASSLPPDHHRFF	TGTGCCAGCAGCTTGCCCCCGGACCACCACCGGTTCTTC
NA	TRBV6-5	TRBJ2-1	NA	CAIQYYQTYNEQFF	TGTGCCATCCAGTACTATCAGACCTACAATGAGCAGTTCTTC
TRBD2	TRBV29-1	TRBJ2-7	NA	CSVVLSREAVFYEQYF	TGCAGCGTTGTCCTGTCTCGGGAGGCCGTCTTCTACGAGCAGTACTTC
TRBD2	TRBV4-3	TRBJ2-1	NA	CASSQDTSGHYNEQFF	TGCGCCAGCAGCCAAGATACTAGCGGGCACTACAATGAGCAGTTCTTC
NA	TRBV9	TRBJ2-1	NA	CASSVRSLAFLPKGVNEQFF	TGTGCCAGCAGCGTACGATCGCTAGCTTTTCTCCCGAAGGGGGTGAATGAGCAGTTCTTC
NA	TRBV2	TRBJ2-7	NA	CASSGRTAYEQYF	TGTGCCAGCAGCGGGCGGACTGCCTACGAGCAGTACTTC
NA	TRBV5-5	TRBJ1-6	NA	CASSLGSGHNSPLHF	TGTGCCAGCAGCCTTGGGTCAGGACATAATTCACCCCTCCACTTT
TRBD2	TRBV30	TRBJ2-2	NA	CAWSVLSGRALNTGELFF	TGTGCCTGGAGTGTACTAAGCGGGAGGGCCCTGAACACCGGGGAGCTGTTTTTT
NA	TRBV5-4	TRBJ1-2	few	CASSFTLNYGYTF	TGTGCCAGCAGCTTTACCCTTAACTATGGCTACACCTTC
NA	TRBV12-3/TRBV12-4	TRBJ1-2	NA	CASSDGQYGYTF	TGTGCCAGCAGCGACGGACAGTATGGCTACACCTTC
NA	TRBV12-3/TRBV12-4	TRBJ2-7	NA	CASRAGHGYEQYF	TGTGCCAGCAGGGCGGGACACGGGTACGAGCAGTACTTC
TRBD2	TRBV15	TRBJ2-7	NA	CATSRGGGSSYEQYF	TGTGCCACCAGCAGAGGGGGCGGGAGCTCCTACGAGCAGTACTTC
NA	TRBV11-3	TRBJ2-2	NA	CASSLDFTGELFF	TGTGCCAGCAGCTTAGATTTCACCGGGGAGCTGTTTTTT
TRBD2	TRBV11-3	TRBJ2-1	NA	CASSGLAGDGSYNEQFF	TGTGCCAGCAGTGGACTAGCGGGAGACGGCTCCTACAATGAGCAGTTCTTC
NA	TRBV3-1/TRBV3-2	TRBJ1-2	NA	CASSQESTDYGYTF	TGTGCCAGCAGCCAAGAGTCCACAGACTATGGCTACACCTTC
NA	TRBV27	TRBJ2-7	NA	CASSFQASYEQYF	TGTGCCAGCAGTTTTCAGGCTTCCTACGAGCAGTACTTC
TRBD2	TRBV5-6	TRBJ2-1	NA	CASSPGTSGDNEQFF	TGTGCCAGCAGCCCCGGGACTAGCGGCGACAATGAGCAGTTCTTC
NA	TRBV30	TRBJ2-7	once	CAWSVSVGAGDEQYF	TGTGCCTGGAGTGTATCAGTGGGAGCAGGGGACGAGCAGTACTTC
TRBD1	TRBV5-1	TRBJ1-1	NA	CASSLDRGHTEAFF	TGCGCCAGCAGCTTGGACAGGGGGCATACTGAAGCTTTCTTT
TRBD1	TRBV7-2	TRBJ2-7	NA	CASSLTGGHYEQYF	TGTGCCAGCAGCTTGACAGGGGGCCACTACGAGCAGTACTTC
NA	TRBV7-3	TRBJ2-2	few	CASSRQGNTGELFF	TGTGCCAGCAGCCGCCAGGGCAACACCGGGGAGCTGTTTTTT
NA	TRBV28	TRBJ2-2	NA	CASSFGSPGELFF	TGTGCCAGCAGTTTCGGGAGCCCGGGGGAGCTGTTTTTT
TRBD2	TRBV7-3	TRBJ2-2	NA	CASSPHGLAGVVSGELFF	TGTGCCAGCAGCCCACATGGACTAGCGGGAGTTGTTTCCGGGGAGCTGTTTTTT
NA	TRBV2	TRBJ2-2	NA	CASSEDYPGELFF	TGTGCCAGCAGTGAAGACTATCCCGGGGAGCTGTTTTTT
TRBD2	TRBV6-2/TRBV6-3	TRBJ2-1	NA	CASSPGLAGGPFDDEQFF	TGTGCCAGCAGCCCGGGACTAGCGGGAGGGCCGTTTGACGATGAGCAGTTCTTC
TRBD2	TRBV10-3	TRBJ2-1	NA	CAIRDSGSSYNEQFF	TGTGCCATCAGGGATAGCGGGAGCTCCTACAATGAGCAGTTCTTC
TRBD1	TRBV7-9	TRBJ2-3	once	CASSPTPGQITDTQYF	TGTGCCAGCAGCCCAACACCGGGACAGATCACAGATACGCAGTATTTT
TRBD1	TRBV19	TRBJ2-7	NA	CASSISPGQVYEQYF	TGTGCCAGTAGTATCTCCCCGGGACAGGTCTACGAGCAGTACTTC
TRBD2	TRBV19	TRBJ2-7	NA	CASSRLISGSYEQYF	TGTGCCAGTAGCCGCTTGATTAGCGGGAGCTACGAGCAGTACTTC
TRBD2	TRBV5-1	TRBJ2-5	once	CASSASGSQETQYF	TGCGCCAGCAGCGCTAGCGGGAGCCAGGAGACCCAGTACTTC
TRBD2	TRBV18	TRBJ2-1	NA	CASSPKVPRGRSYNEQFF	TGTGCCAGCTCACCGAAGGTCCCTCGCGGGAGATCCTACAATGAGCAGTTCTTC
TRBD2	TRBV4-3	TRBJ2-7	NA	CASSQELAGGRYEQYF	TGCGCCAGCAGCCAAGAGTTAGCGGGAGGTCGGTACGAGCAGTACTTC
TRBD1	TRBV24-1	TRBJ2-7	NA	CATSDFSGTGRWEQYF	TGTGCCACCAGTGATTTCTCCGGGACAGGGCGATGGGAGCAGTACTTC
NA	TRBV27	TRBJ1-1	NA	CASSLFVGNTEAFF	TGTGCCAGCAGTCTCTTTGTCGGGAACACTGAAGCTTTCTTT
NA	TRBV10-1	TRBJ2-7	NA	CASSDAGSSYEQYF	TGCGCCAGCAGTGATGCGGGAAGCTCCTACGAGCAGTACTTC
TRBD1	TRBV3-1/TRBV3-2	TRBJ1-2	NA	CASSQDNRGQGVGYTF	TGTGCCAGCAGCCAAGATAATCGGGGACAGGGGGTTGGCTACACCTTC
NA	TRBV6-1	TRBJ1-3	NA	CASSEPGASGNTIYF	TGTGCCAGCAGTGAACCGGGGGCTTCTGGAAACACCATATATTTT
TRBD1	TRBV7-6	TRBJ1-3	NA	CASSLKGPRQGVPGNTIYF	TGTGCCAGCAGCTTAAAGGGCCCCCGACAGGGTGTCCCTGGAAACACCATATATTTT
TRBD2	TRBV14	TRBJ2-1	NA	CASSQDWKRDYYNEQFF	TGTGCCAGCAGCCAAGATTGGAAGCGGGACTACTACAATGAGCAGTTCTTC
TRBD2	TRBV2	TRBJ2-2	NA	CASSDLISGRNTGELFF	TGTGCCAGCAGTGACCTAATTAGCGGGAGGAACACCGGGGAGCTGTTTTTT